Listed here are 27 T cell receptor beta chains from one sample, sequenced in a study of a mutant IDH1 vaccine in newly diagnosed glioma. Time point here: week 23, last vaccination. Topical imiquimod accompanied each vaccine dose, which consisted of 300 ug of mutant IDH1 20-mer peptide. Method: immunoSEQ multiplex PCR; TCRdb's copy keeps in-frame clones and lacks some. The sample has under 14,000 clones, about 91% seen once; the top ten hold over 4.5%. Their antigens are not known. The sequenced sample was PBMCs, obtained from a glioma patient whose treatment included an IDH1 peptide vaccine. The origin of the receptors is a woman in her forties with glioma. Some clones in this sample may be carry-over from other donors' samples.

This chain links TRBV7-6 with TRBJ1-6, with D perhaps matching TRBD1 (5 bases). Trimming left V 5 bases short and J 7 bases short, with 12 bases between. The CDR3 extends over 14 amino acids. Germline V gene lookup returns CDR1 SGHVS and CDR2 FNYEAQ. This chain's CDR3 is CASSPKTGNSPLHF. The CDR3 DNA reads TGTGCCAGCAGCCCAAAAACAGGCAATTCACCCCTCCACTTT.

The CDR3 DNA reads TGTGCCAGCTACCCTCCCGGCGGATACTACAATGAGCAGTTCTTC. It codes for CASYPPGGYYNEQFF. This rearrangement joins TRBV28 to TRBJ2-1; D gene uncertain. The CDR3 has 15 amino acids. The germline gives CDR1 MDHEN, CDR2 SYDVKM. The V gene lost 8 bases and the J gene lost 3 bases, with 17 bases spanning the gap.

V gene TRBV2 combines with J gene TRBJ2-1; 10 bases map to TRBD2. The germline CDR1 and CDR2 sequences are SNHLY and FYNNEI. Trimming took 5 bases from V and 9 from J; bases not matched to a gene: 10. The CDR3 sequence is 15 residues long. The CDR3, as DNA: TGTGCCAGCAGTCTAGCGGGGGCGTCATTCGGTGAGCAGTTCTTC. Translating gives CASSLAGASFGEQFF.

The chain has TRBV19 and TRBJ1-1, with 7 nucleotides matching TRBD1. V lost 8 bases and J lost 0; bases outside the gene matches: 6. CDR1 is LNHDA and CDR2 is SQIVND in the germline V gene (reference sequence). The CDR3 is made up of 14 amino acids. CDR3: CASAGDSLNTEAFF. The CDR3 DNA reads as TGTGCCAGTGCGGGGGACAGCTTGAACACTGAAGCTTTCTTT.

This chain connects TRBV28 to TRBJ1-3, with D perhaps TRBD1 (5 bases). The V gene's germline CDR1 is MDHEN and CDR2 SYDVKM. V lost 5 bases, J lost 0 bases, and 14 bases lay in between. The CDR3 contains 16 residues. CDR3 protein: CASSPTGASSGNTIYF. The CDR3 coding sequence is TGTGCCAGCAGTCCAACCGGGGCATCCTCTGGAAACACCATATATTTT.

This sequence joins TRBV30 and TRBJ2-7; TRBD2 agrees at 8 bases. J lost 4 bases, V lost 3 bases, and 5 bases had no gene match. The CDR3 extends over 13 amino acids. Germline V CDR1 and CDR2: GTSNPN, SVGIG (reference sequence). The CDR3 here is CAWRLAGRYEQYF. CDR3 DNA sequence: TGTGCCTGGAGGTTAGCGGGACGGTACGAGCAGTACTTC.

J is TRBJ2-3 and V is TRBV29-1; maybe TRBD1 (6 bases). V was cut by 7 bases and J by 4 bases, with 12 bases left in between. Germline lookup yields CDR1 SQVTM and CDR2 ANQGSEA. The CDR3 totals 12 residues. This CDR3 is CSASTGADTQYF. In DNA, the CDR3 is TGCAGCGCCTCGACAGGCGCAGATACGCAGTATTTT.

The chain recombines TRBV6-5 with TRBJ1-2; 12 nucleotides align to TRBD1. Trimming took 4 bases from V and 7 from J; bases not matched to a gene: 7. Germline CDR1 is MNHEY and CDR2 is SVGAGI. This CDR3 has 15 amino acids. The CDR3 sequence is CASSSSGQGALGYTF. CDR3 coding DNA: TGTGCCAGCAGTTCCTCGGGACAGGGGGCCCTTGGCTACACCTTC.

The rearrangement uses TRBV6-1 and TRBJ1-2, with TRBD1 identical over 7 bases. The CDR3 contains 14 residues. Germline CDR1 is MNHNS and CDR2 is SASEGT. J lost 4 bases, V lost 2 bases, and 4 bases had no gene match. The CDR3 DNA is TGTGCCAGCAGTGAACACCGACAGGGCTATGGCTACACCTTC. Its protein product is CASSEHRQGYGYTF.

The chain carries TRBV29-1 and TRBJ2-1; D unclear. Germline V gene sequence: CDR1 SQVTM, CDR2 ANQGSEA. V gave up 7 bases and J gave up 5 bases, with 15 bases separating them. The CDR3 length is 13 residues. The CDR3 reads CSASTGGDNEQFF. The CDR3 region has the DNA TGCAGCGCTAGTACGGGTGGTGACAATGAGCAGTTCTTC.

V and J are TRBV19 and TRBJ2-3, with D perhaps TRBD2 (5 bases). Per the germline V gene, CDR1 is LNHDA and CDR2 is SQIVND (reference sequence). V lost 3 bases and J 2 bases, leaving 12 bases between the germline ends. This CDR3 is 15 amino acids long. The CDR3 here is CASSILPGITDTQYF. Here the CDR3 DNA reads TGTGCCAGTAGTATTCTCCCCGGGATCACAGATACGCAGTATTTT.

The V call is TRBV6-5, the J call TRBJ2-5; 10 nucleotides match TRBD2. The CDR3 consists of 13 residues. With V trimmed by 5 bases and J by 5 bases, 2 bases remained unmatched. Germline lookup yields CDR1 MNHEY and CDR2 SVGAGI. The CDR3 DNA is TGTGCCAGCAGTAGCGGGGGGGCGGAGACCCAGTACTTC. Amino acids: CASSSGGAETQYF.

This chain uses TRBV11-2 with TRBJ2-5; D is perhaps TRBD2 (5 bases). The germline CDR1 and CDR2 sequences are SGHAT and FQNNGV. V was clipped by 4 bases and J by 3 bases, with 12 bases between them. CDR3 size: 14 residues. This chain's CDR3 is CASSYGETEETQYF. The CDR3 bases are TGTGCCAGCAGCTACGGGGAGACCGAAGAGACCCAGTACTTC. The variable domain in full, completed from reference TRBV11-2 and TRBJ2-5, reads EAGVAQSPRYKIIEKRQSVAFWCNPISGHATLYWYQQILGQGPKLLIQFQNNGVVDDSQLPKDRFSAERLKGVDSTLKIQPAKLEDSAVYLCASSYGETEETQYFGPGTRLLVL.

The chain uses TRBV18 and TRBJ1-2; 9 bases are shared with TRBD1. CDR1 is KGHSH and CDR2 is LQKENI in the germline V gene. This CDR3 has 13 amino acids. V gave up 3 bases and J gave up 8 bases; unmatched junction bases: 4. Here the CDR3 reads CASSPDRGQGYTF. CDR3 coding DNA: TGTGCCAGCTCACCGGACAGGGGACAAGGCTACACCTTC.

This clone was found a few times. The chain has TRBV13 and TRBJ2-1, with D maybe TRBD1 (6 bases). The germline V gene has CDR1 PRHDT and CDR2 FYEKMQ (reference sequence). The CDR3 consists of 11 residues. V shed 6 bases and J shed 13 bases, with 13 bases lying between them. As DNA, the CDR3 is TGTGCCAGCAGTTTCAACAGGGAACAGTTCTTC. Encoded protein: CASSFNREQFF.

The chain employs TRBV27 and TRBJ2-7; D ambiguous. The V gene's germline CDR1 is MNHEY and CDR2 SMNVEV (reference sequence). The CDR3 spans 13 residues. Trimming cost V 4 bases and J 0 bases, with 7 bases left between them. In DNA, the CDR3 is TGTGCCAGCAGTTCGACTGACTCCTACGAGCAGTACTTC. The encoded protein is CASSSTDSYEQYF.

The chain employs TRBV6-6 and TRBJ2-7, with TRBD1 matching over 9 bases. Trimming at V came to 6 bases and at J to 2 bases, leaving 8 bases not matched to a gene. The germline V gene encodes CDR1 MNHNY and CDR2 SVGAGI (reference sequence). This CDR3 comprises 15 residues. The CDR3 DNA is TGTGCCAGCAGCCCTAGGGGGACAGGGACCTACGAGCAGTACTTC. It specifies CASSPRGTGTYEQYF.

The rearrangement links TRBV19 to TRBJ2-2, with D perhaps TRBD2 (6 bases). Per germline, CDR1 LNHDA and CDR2 SQIVND (reference sequence). The CDR3 has 15 residues. Deletions cut 5 bases from V and 4 bases from J, with 14 bases between. The CDR3 region has the DNA TGTGCCAGTAGTTCACAGTGGGGAGGCACCGGGGAGCTGTTTTTT. The encoded protein is CASSSQWGGTGELFF.

The chain recombines TRBV5-1 with TRBJ2-6, with TRBD1 matching over 8 bases. Germline values: CDR1 SGHRS, CDR2 YFSETQ. This CDR3 is 18 amino acids long. The ends lost 4 bases at V and 1 base at J; junction bases unmatched: 10. CDR3 nucleotides: TGCGCCAGCAGCCTAAGGGACAGGACGGAGTCTGGGGCCAACGTCCTGACTTTC. Protein product: CASSLRDRTESGANVLTF.

This chain joins TRBV5-4 and TRBJ1-1; D remains unclear. The CDR3 runs to 14 residues. The germline V and J ends were trimmed by 1 base and 4 bases, with 11 bases remaining between them. Per germline, CDR1 SGHNT and CDR2 YYREEE (reference sequence). Here the CDR3 reads CASSLKTEATEAFF. The CDR3 DNA reads TGTGCCAGCAGCTTGAAGACGGAGGCCACTGAAGCTTTCTTT.

A word on this clone: The sample carries other DNA sequences with the same CDR3. J is TRBJ2-7 and V is TRBV7-9; D ambiguous. Between the trimmed V and J ends, which lost 4 bases and 4 bases, there was a span of 5 bases. The CDR3 sequence is 11 residues long. Germline assignment: CDR1 SEHNR and CDR2 FQNEAQ (reference sequence). CDR3 sequence: CASSSLYEQYF. The CDR3 DNA follows: TGTGCCAGCAGCTCTTTGTACGAGCAGTACTTC.

This clone showed up just once. The J gene is TRBJ1-4, the V gene TRBV7-9; 7 bases fit TRBD1. J was trimmed by 5 bases and V by 5 bases; bases with no gene match: 5. The germline V gene has CDR1 SEHNR and CDR2 FQNEAQ (reference sequence). The CDR3 is 14 residues long. The CDR3 reads CASSQDRANEKLFF. CDR3 nucleotide sequence: TGTGCCAGCAGCCAAGACAGGGCGAATGAAAAACTGTTTTTT.

This clone was observed a handful of times. J is TRBJ1-1 and V is TRBV19; D perhaps matches TRBD1 (6 bases). Germline V gene data show CDR1 as LNHDA and CDR2 as SQIVND (reference sequence). The CDR3 runs 12 residues. The germline V and J ends were trimmed by 10 bases and 6 bases, with 15 bases remaining between them. The CDR3 sequence: CATSRRGAEAFF. As DNA, the CDR3 is TGTGCCACCTCCCGAAGGGGGGCTGAAGCTTTCTTT.

The chain couples TRBV28 to TRBJ2-7; tentatively, D is TRBD2 (6 bases). There are 13 residues in the CDR3. Germline CDR1 is MDHEN and CDR2 is SYDVKM. The V end was cut by 3 bases, the J end by 6 bases, with 12 bases between. CDR3 amino acids: CASSFVGRSEQYF. CDR3 in DNA: TGTGCCAGCAGTTTCGTCGGGAGATCCGAGCAGTACTTC. The full variable domain, in which reference TRBV28 and TRBJ2-7 provide the parts outside the CDR3, is DVKVTQSSRYLVKRTGEKVFLECVQDMDHENMFWYRQDPGLGLRLIYFSYDVKMKEKGDIPEGYSVSREKKERFSLILESASTNQTSMYLCASSFVGRSEQYFGPGTRLTVT.

The chain employs TRBV7-9 and TRBJ1-5; TRBD1 might be the D (6 bases). CDR3 length: 15 residues. V gave up 3 bases and J gave up 1 base, with 10 bases separating them. CDR1 SEHNR and CDR2 FQNEAQ come from the germline V gene (reference sequence). CDR3 sequence (DNA): TGTGCCAGCAGCTTGGGGACAACGAGCAATCAGCCCCAGCATTTT. This encodes CASSLGTTSNQPQHF.

The V and J genes are TRBV7-2 and TRBJ2-2; 7 positions agree with TRBD2. The CDR3 consists of 15 residues. Germline assignment: CDR1 SGHTA and CDR2 FQGNSA. V gave up 5 bases and J gave up 4 bases; unmatched junction bases: 7. CDR3 sequence reads: CASSPPPGGTGELFF. The CDR3 coding sequence is TGTGCCAGCAGCCCGCCACCGGGGGGCACCGGGGAGCTGTTTTTT.

The chain carries TRBV4-1 and TRBJ2-3; D gene unclear. Germline assignment: CDR1 MGHRA and CDR2 YSYEKL. The CDR3 is 14 residues long. Trimming cost V 6 bases and J 2 bases, with 12 bases left between them. The CDR3 nucleotides are TGCGCCAGCAGTCTGTCGGAATTCACAGATACGCAGTATTTT. Its translation is CASSLSEFTDTQYF.